These 27 T cell receptor beta chains share one sample of origin, sequenced in a study of CD8 T cells in Susac syndrome. Random-hexamer reverse transcription was applied to roughly 0.45 to 1 ug RNA. Using its own MiXCR run on the immunoSEQ multiplex PCR reads, TCRdb lists one record per CDR3 protein. The sample has approximately 110,000 distinct CDR3 sequences, 90% to 95% seen once; the top ten hold under 0.095%. Sequencing was performed on CD4+ T cells from PBMCs. The source of these receptors is a human donor in good health.

The V call is TRBV29-1, the J call TRBJ1-2; D ambiguous. This CDR3 is built from 11 residues. V gave up 4 bases and J gave up 2 bases, with 5 bases separating them. The germline V gene encodes CDR1 SQVTM and CDR2 ANQGSEA. The CDR3 loop reads CSVAGNYGYTF. Written as DNA, the CDR3 is TGCAGCGTTGCCGGAAACTATGGCTACACCTTC.

The chain combines TRBV6-1 with TRBJ2-3; no clear D. The CDR3 length is 15 residues. Germline V lookup: CDR1 MNHNS, CDR2 SASEGT. V was pared by 4 bases and J by 6 bases, with 17 bases between. CDR3 residues: CASSVMSSNVDTQYF. The CDR3 DNA is TGTGCCAGCAGTGTTATGTCGTCAAACGTCGATACGCAGTATTTT.

The gene calls are TRBV3-1 and TRBJ2-6, with 12 bases identical to TRBD1. The CDR3 is 19 amino acids. V dropped 4 bases and J dropped 2; count of bases not matched to a gene: 9. Per the germline V gene, CDR1 is LGHDT and CDR2 is YNNKEL (reference sequence). DNA for the CDR3: TGTGCCAGCAGCCTCTTGGCGGGGACAGGGGGCGCTGGGGCCAACGTCCTGACTTTC. Residues: CASSLLAGTGGAGANVLTF.

This chain links TRBV20-1 with TRBJ2-7; D is unresolved. Germline V CDR1 and CDR2: DFQATT, SNEGSKA (reference sequence). The CDR3 consists of 11 residues. V lost 6 bases and J lost 3, with 9 bases in between. The CDR3 region has the DNA TGCAGTGCGGGGTGGAGCTACGAGCAGTACTTC. Amino acid sequence: CSAGWSYEQYF.

DNA of the CDR3: TGTGCCAGCAAGGACAGCGCCACAGGGGATTTCGATGAGCAGTTCTTC. Its translation is CASKDSATGDFDEQFF. The V and J genes are TRBV2 and TRBJ2-1; 7 nucleotides agree with TRBD1. V shed 7 bases, J shed 8 bases, and the junction held 17 bases outside the gene matches. The CDR3 is 16 amino acids. CDR1 is SNHLY, CDR2 FYNNEI, per germline.

The chain uses TRBV7-2 and TRBJ1-3; 7 nucleotides match TRBD1. Germline CDR1 is SGHTA and CDR2 is FQGNSA. The CDR3 spans 15 residues. V shed 5 bases and J 0 bases; nucleotides not matched to a gene: 4. The CDR3 is CASSLQGGSGNTIYF. The CDR3 DNA sequence: TGTGCCAGCAGCCTCCAGGGGGGCTCTGGAAACACCATATATTTT.

The chain couples TRBV20-1 to TRBJ2-2; 8 positions agree with TRBD1. Germline CDR1 DFQATT, CDR2 SNEGSKA (reference sequence). The CDR3 has 14 residues. With 5 bases clipped from V and 2 bases from J, the junction kept 4 bases outside the gene matches. CDR3 nucleotide sequence: TGCAGTGCTTCGGACAGGGTTAACACCGGGGAGCTGTTTTTT. Encoded protein: CSASDRVNTGELFF.

The rearrangement links TRBV5-1 to TRBJ2-3, with TRBD1 matching 7 bases. Looked up from germline, CDR1 is SGHRS and CDR2 is YFSETQ. The V and J ends lost 6 bases and 3 bases, in that order; junction bases with no gene match: 10. The CDR3 is 15 residues long. CDR3 sequence reads: CASTKTGDETDTQYF. The CDR3 nucleotides are TGCGCCAGCACCAAAACAGGGGATGAGACAGATACGCAGTATTTT.

The J gene is TRBJ2-1, the V gene TRBV5-4, with a tentative D call TRBD1 (6 bases). V lost 4 bases to trimming and J lost 10 bases, with 27 bases between them. The CDR3 totals 17 residues. Germline assignment: CDR1 SGHNT and CDR2 YYREEE (reference sequence). The CDR3 sequence is CASSRRRGVAQGGEQFF. The CDR3 nucleotides are TGTGCCAGCAGCCGTCGCCGTGGGGTTGCACAGGGTGGCGAGCAGTTCTTC. The full variable domain, with the rest looked up from reference TRBV5-4 and TRBJ2-1, is ETGVTQSPTHLIKTRGQQVTLRCSSQSGHNTVSWYQQALGQGPQFIFQYYREEENGRGNFPPRFSGLQFPNYSSELNVNALELDDSALYLCASSRRRGVAQGGEQFFGPGTRLTVL.

The V gene is TRBV29-1, the J gene TRBJ1-2; D call uncertain. V lost 4 bases, J lost 2 bases, and 5 bases lay in between. There are 11 residues in the CDR3. From germline, CDR1 is SQVTM and CDR2 ANQGSEA. CDR3 residues: CSVGGNYGYTF. In DNA, the CDR3 is TGCAGCGTTGGAGGAAACTATGGCTACACCTTC.

The rearrangement links TRBV11-3 to TRBJ2-3, with D hard to call. CDR1 is SGHNT, CDR2 YENEEA, per germline. The CDR3 runs 14 residues. Trimming took off 3 bases at V and 3 bases at J, with 10 bases between the two ends. CDR3 bases: TGTGCCAGCAGCTTCCACTCCGGTACAGATACGCAGTATTTT. Protein sequence: CASSFHSGTDTQYF.

The CDR3 nucleotides are TGTGCCAGTAGTATGGGAGTGAGGTTCTATGGCTACACCTTC. Translating it yields CASSMGVRFYGYTF. This chain connects TRBV19 to TRBJ1-2; D is uncertain. Germline values: CDR1 LNHDA, CDR2 SQIVND (reference sequence). Between the trimmed V and J ends, which lost 3 bases and 4 bases, there was a span of 12 bases. The CDR3 totals 14 residues.

The chain has TRBV7-2 and TRBJ2-7; D is uncertain. The CDR3 has 15 residues. V was pared by 0 bases and J by 2 bases, with 11 bases between. Germline V CDR1 and CDR2: SGHTA, FQGNSA. The CDR3 spells CASSLAAQATYEQYF. The CDR3 DNA reads TGTGCCAGCAGCTTAGCGGCCCAGGCTACCTACGAGCAGTACTTC. The full variable domain, completed using reference TRBV7-2 and TRBJ2-7, is GAGVSQSPSNKVTEKGKDVELRCDPISGHTALYWYRQSLGQGLEFLIYFQGNSAPDKSGLPSDRFSAERTGGSVSTLTIQRTQQEDSAVYLCASSLAAQATYEQYFGPGTRLTVT.

The genes are TRBV19 and TRBJ2-3; D might be TRBD1 (5 bases). V was pared by 2 bases and J by 4 bases, with 7 bases between. The CDR3 is 13 residues long. Germline V CDR1 and CDR2: LNHDA, SQIVND (reference sequence). CDR3 nucleotides: TGTGCCAGTAGTATACAGGGTTCAGATACGCAGTATTTT. Encoded protein: CASSIQGSDTQYF.

V gene TRBV30 combines with J gene TRBJ1-1; D call uncertain. This CDR3 has 13 residues. The V end lost 0 bases, the J end lost 0 bases, and 5 bases lay between the germline ends. Germline CDR1 GTSNPN, CDR2 SVGIG (reference sequence). In DNA, the CDR3 is TGTGCCTGGAGTGTATCTATGAACACTGAAGCTTTCTTT. Translation gives CAWSVSMNTEAFF.

V and J are TRBV29-1 and TRBJ2-1, with 9 bases aligning to TRBD2. This CDR3 spans 13 amino acids. J gave up 5 bases and V 6 bases, and 5 bases lay outside the gene matches. CDR1 SQVTM and CDR2 ANQGSEA come from the germline V gene. In DNA form, the CDR3 reads TGCAGCGTCCCTAGCGGGACCAACAATGAGCAGTTCTTC. Translation gives CSVPSGTNNEQFF.

The rearrangement links TRBV5-5 to TRBJ1-1; the D is unclear. Germline CDR1 SGHKS, CDR2 YYEKEE (reference sequence). V gave up 4 bases and J gave up 4 bases, with 17 bases separating them. The CDR3 runs 15 residues. The CDR3 DNA follows: TGTGCCAGCAGCCCAGGTCACCAAAGAGGCACTGAAGCTTTCTTT. This gives the protein CASSPGHQRGTEAFF. Drawing the rest from reference TRBV5-5 and TRBJ1-1, the complete variable domain is DAGVTQSPTHLIKTRGQQVTLRCSPISGHKSVSWYQQVLGQGPQFIFQYYEKEERGRGNFPDRFSARQFPNYSSELNVNALLLGDSALYLCASSPGHQRGTEAFFGQGTRLTVV.

The chain employs TRBV3-1 and TRBJ2-7; TRBD1 aligns across 7 bases. Germline trimming cut 3 bases from V and 12 bases from J; bases unmatched to any gene: 5. Per germline, CDR1 LGHDT and CDR2 YNNKEL (reference sequence). This CDR3 spans 11 amino acids. DNA for the CDR3: TGTGCCAGCAGCCATTCCGGGACAGCGTACTTC. Residues: CASSHSGTAYF.

The V and J genes are TRBV27 and TRBJ2-3; the D is unclear. CDR1 and CDR2 (germline): MNHEY, SMNVEV (reference sequence). The CDR3 is 15 amino acids. The ends were cut back, 2 bases at V and 1 base at J, with 10 bases in the middle. In DNA, the CDR3 is TGTGCCAGCAGTTTACGTGGAGTGGGCACAGATACGCAGTATTTT. Its translation: CASSLRGVGTDTQYF.

The CDR3 DNA reads TGTGCCAGCGGGGACACCTCCTACGAGCAGTACTTC. It is translated as CASGDTSYEQYF. The chain is built from TRBV6-5 and TRBJ2-7, with D perhaps matching TRBD1 (6 bases). The length of the CDR3 is 12 residues. Germline CDR1 is MNHEY and CDR2 is SVGAGI. Trimming pared 8 bases from V and 0 bases from J, leaving 8 bases between.

This sequence joins TRBV4-1 and TRBJ1-5; TRBD1 is a possible D gene (5 bases). The germline CDR1 and CDR2 sequences are MGHRA and YSYEKL. The CDR3 consists of 17 residues. V was trimmed by 1 base and J by 7 bases, leaving 20 bases between them. CDR3 in amino acids: CASSQGRGDASHQPQHF. CDR3 DNA: TGCGCCAGCAGCCAAGGCCGGGGGGACGCTTCTCACCAGCCCCAGCATTTT.

In this sample, this clonotype turned up once. The rearrangement uses TRBV5-1 and TRBJ2-5, with 7 bases matching TRBD1. CDR3 length: 14 amino acids. V trimming: 1 base; J trimming: 5 bases; junction bases outside the gene matches: 5. Germline V gene lookup returns CDR1 SGHRS and CDR2 YFSETQ. This CDR3 is CASSLNRGSETQYF. For the CDR3, the DNA is TGCGCCAGCAGCTTGAACAGGGGATCGGAGACCCAGTACTTC.

The chain combines TRBV2 with TRBJ1-1; D is unclear. The CDR3 extends over 11 amino acids. Germline V gene data show CDR1 as SNHLY and CDR2 as FYNNEI. V was pared by 8 bases and J by 6 bases, with 10 bases between. CDR3 bases: TGTGCCAGCGCTCTCCAGGCTGAAGCTTTCTTT. The encoded protein is CASALQAEAFF.

The CDR3 DNA is TGTGCCAGCAGCTCGACAGGACTGAACACTGAAGCTTTCTTT. This gives the protein CASSSTGLNTEAFF. The genes are TRBV5-5 and TRBJ1-1; possible D gene TRBD1, 6 bases. The CDR3 length is 14 residues. Germline V gene sequence: CDR1 SGHKS, CDR2 YYEKEE (reference sequence). V was trimmed by 3 bases and J by 0 bases, leaving 9 bases between them.

The chain recombines TRBV30 with TRBJ2-3; D possibly matches TRBD1 or TRBD2 (5 bases each). V gave up 3 bases and J gave up 1 base, with 26 bases separating them. Germline CDR1 and CDR2: GTSNPN and SVGIG (reference sequence). The CDR3 totals 19 residues. This chain's CDR3 is CAWSPWDGEGLGRTDTQYF. CDR3 sequence (DNA): TGTGCCTGGAGCCCTTGGGACGGAGAGGGTTTAGGACGCACAGATACGCAGTATTTT. The variable domain in full, completed from reference TRBV30 and TRBJ2-3, reads SQTIHQWPATLVQPVGSPLSLECTVEGTSNPNLYWYRQAAGRGLQLLFYSVGIGQISSEVPQNLSASRPQDRQFILSSKKLLLSDSGFYLCAWSPWDGEGLGRTDTQYFGPGTRLTVL.

The gene calls are TRBV24-1 and TRBJ1-2, with a tentative D call TRBD1 (5 bases). CDR1 KGHDR and CDR2 SFDVKD come from the germline V gene. The V end lost 6 bases, the J end lost 5 bases, and 12 bases lay between the germline ends. The CDR3 has 13 residues. The CDR3 sequence: CATSQTGGYGYTF. The CDR3 nucleotides read TGTGCCACCAGTCAGACCGGGGGGTATGGCTACACCTTC.

The chain joins TRBV30 to TRBJ2-5, with a possible D match to TRBD1 (5 bases). With 2 bases removed from V and 2 bases from J, the gap between germline ends came to 9 bases. The CDR3 is made up of 13 amino acids. Germline V lookup: CDR1 GTSNPN, CDR2 SVGIG (reference sequence). CDR3 in amino acids: CAWSRDSQETQYF. In DNA, the CDR3 is TGTGCCTGGAGTAGAGACAGTCAAGAGACCCAGTACTTC.